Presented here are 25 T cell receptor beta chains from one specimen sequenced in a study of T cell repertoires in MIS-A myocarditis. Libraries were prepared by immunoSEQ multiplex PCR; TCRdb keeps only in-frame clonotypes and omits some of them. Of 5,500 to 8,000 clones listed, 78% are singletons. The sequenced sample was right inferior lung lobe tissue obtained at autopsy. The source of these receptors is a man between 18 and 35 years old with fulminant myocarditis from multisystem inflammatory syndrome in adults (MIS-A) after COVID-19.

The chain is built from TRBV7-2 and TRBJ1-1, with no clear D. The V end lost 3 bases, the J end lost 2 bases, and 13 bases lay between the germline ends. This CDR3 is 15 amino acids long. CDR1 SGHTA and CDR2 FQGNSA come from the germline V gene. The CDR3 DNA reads TGTGCCAGCAGCTTCCTTTCCCGGGGAAACACTGAAGCTTTCTTT. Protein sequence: CASSFLSRGNTEAFF. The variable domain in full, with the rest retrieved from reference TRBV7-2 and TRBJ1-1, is GAGVSQSPSNKVTEKGKDVELRCDPISGHTALYWYRQSLGQGLEFLIYFQGNSAPDKSGLPSDRFSAERTGGSVSTLTIQRTQQEDSAVYLCASSFLSRGNTEAFFGQGTRLTVV.

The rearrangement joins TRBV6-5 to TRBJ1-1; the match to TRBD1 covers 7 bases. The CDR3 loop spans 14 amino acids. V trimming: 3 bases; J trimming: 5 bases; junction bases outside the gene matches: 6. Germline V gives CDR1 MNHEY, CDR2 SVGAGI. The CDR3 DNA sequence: TGTGCCAGCAGTTATACGGGACAGCGGACTGAAGCTTTCTTT. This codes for CASSYTGQRTEAFF.

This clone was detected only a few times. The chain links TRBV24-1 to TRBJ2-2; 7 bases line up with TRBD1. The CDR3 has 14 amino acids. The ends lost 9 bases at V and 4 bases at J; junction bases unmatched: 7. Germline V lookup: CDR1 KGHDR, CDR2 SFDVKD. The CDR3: CATDSRTGTGELFF. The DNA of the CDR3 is TGTGCCACCGACAGTAGGACAGGCACCGGGGAGCTGTTTTTT.

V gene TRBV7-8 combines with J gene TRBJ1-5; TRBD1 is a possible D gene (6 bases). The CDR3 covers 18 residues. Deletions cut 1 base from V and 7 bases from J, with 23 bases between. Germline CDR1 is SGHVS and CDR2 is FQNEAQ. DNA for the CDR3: TGTGCCAGCAGCTTAGGTCCCAGGGGAGGGGGACCCATGCAGCCCCAGCATTTT. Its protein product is CASSLGPRGGGPMQPQHF.

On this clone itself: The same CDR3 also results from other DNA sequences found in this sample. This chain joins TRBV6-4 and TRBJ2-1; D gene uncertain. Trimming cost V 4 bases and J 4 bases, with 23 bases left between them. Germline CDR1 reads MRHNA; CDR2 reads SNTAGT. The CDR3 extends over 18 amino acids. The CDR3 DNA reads TGTGCCAGCAGTGCCAAGCCGACCGGGCCAGTAGGATACAATGAGCAGTTCTTC. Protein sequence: CASSAKPTGPVGYNEQFF.

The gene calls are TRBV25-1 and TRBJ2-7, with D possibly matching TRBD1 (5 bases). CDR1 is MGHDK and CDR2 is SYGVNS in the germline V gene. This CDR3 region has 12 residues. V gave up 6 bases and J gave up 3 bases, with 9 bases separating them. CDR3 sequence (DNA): TGTGCCAGCAGCTCAGGGTTCTACGAGCAGTACTTC. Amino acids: CASSSGFYEQYF.

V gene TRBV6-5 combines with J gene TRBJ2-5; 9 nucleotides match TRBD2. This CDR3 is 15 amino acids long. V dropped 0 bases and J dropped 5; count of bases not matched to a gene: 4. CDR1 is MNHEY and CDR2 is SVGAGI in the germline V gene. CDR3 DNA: TGTGCCAGCAGTTACTCCAGCGGGAGGTTGGAGACCCAGTACTTC. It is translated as CASSYSSGRLETQYF.

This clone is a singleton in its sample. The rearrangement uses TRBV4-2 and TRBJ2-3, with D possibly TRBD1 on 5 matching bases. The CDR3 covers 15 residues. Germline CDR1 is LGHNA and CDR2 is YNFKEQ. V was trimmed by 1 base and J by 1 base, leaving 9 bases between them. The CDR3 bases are TGTGCCAGCAGCCAAGGGTCCAGGGGCACAGATACGCAGTATTTT. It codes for CASSQGSRGTDTQYF.

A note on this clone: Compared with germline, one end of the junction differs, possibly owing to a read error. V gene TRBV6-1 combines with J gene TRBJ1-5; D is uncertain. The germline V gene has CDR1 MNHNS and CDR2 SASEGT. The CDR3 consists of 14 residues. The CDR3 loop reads CANSEMWGKQPQHF. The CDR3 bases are TGTGCCAACAGTGAAATGTGGGGAAAACAGCCCCAGCATTTT.

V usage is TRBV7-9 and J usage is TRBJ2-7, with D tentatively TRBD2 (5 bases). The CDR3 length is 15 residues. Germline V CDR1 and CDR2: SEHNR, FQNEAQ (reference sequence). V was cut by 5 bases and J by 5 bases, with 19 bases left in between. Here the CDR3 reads CASSHTAPRGNEQYF. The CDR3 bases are TGTGCCAGCAGCCACACAGCCCCCCGAGGGAACGAGCAGTACTTC.

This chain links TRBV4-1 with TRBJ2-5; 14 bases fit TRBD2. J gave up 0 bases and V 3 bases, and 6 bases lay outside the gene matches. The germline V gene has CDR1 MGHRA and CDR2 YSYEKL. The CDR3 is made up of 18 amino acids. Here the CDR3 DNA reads TGCGCCAGCAGCCACGGAAGACTAGCGGGGGGGAACCAAGAGACCCAGTACTTC. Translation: CASSHGRLAGGNQETQYF.

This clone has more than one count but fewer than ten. DNA for the CDR3: TGTGCCACCAAGTGGGGATCGGATACGCAGTATTTT. Protein sequence: CATKWGSDTQYF. The V call is TRBV19, the J call TRBJ2-3; D gene uncertain. Looked up from germline, CDR1 is LNHDA and CDR2 is SQIVND (reference sequence). Trimming removed 10 bases from V and 6 bases from J, with 14 bases in between. The CDR3 runs to 12 residues.

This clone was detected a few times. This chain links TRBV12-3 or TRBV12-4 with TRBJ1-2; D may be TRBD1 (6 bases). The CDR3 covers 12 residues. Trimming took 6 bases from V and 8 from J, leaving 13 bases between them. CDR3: CASRIRGGGYTF. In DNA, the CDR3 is TGTGCCAGCAGAATCAGGGGTGGAGGCTACACCTTC.

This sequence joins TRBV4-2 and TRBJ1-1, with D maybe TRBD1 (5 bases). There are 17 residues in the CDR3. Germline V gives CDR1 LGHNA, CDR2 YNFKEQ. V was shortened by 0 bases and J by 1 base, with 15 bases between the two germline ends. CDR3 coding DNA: TGTGCCAGCAGCCAAGATCGAGTCTACGGGGCGAACACTGAAGCTTTCTTT. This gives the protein CASSQDRVYGANTEAFF.

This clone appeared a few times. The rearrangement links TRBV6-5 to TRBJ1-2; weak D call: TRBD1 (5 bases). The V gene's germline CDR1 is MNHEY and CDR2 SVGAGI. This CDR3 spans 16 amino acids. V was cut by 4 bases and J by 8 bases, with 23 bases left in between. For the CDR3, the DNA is TGTGCCAGCAGTTTCACTTCCAGGGTAATGGTTAAGGGCTACACCTTC. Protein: CASSFTSRVMVKGYTF.

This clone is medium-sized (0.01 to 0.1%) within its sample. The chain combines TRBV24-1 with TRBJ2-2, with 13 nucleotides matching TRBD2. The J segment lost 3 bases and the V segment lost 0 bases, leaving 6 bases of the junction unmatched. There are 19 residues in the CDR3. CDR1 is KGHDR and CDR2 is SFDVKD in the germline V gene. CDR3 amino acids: CATSDLDRTSGSDTGELFF. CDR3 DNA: TGTGCCACCAGTGATTTGGATCGGACTAGCGGGAGTGACACCGGGGAGCTGTTTTTT.

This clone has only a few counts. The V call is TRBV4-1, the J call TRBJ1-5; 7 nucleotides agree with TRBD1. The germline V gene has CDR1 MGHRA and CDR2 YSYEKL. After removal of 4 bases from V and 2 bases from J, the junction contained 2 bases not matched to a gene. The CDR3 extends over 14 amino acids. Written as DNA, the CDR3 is TGCGCCAGCAGCCCCACAGGGGGCAATCAGCCCCAGCATTTT. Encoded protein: CASSPTGGNQPQHF.

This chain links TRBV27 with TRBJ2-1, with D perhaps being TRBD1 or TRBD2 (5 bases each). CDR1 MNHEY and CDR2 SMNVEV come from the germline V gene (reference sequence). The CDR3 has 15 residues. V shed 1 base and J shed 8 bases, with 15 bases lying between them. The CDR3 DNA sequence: TGTGCCAGCAGTTTATGGTGGGAGCCCAGGGATGAGCAGTTCTTC. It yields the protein CASSLWWEPRDEQFF.

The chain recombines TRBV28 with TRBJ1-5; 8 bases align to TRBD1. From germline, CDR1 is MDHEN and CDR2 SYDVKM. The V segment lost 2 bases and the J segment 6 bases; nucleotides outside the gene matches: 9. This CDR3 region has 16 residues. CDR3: CASSLQGAPIIQPQHF. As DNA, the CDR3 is TGTGCCAGCAGTTTACAGGGGGCCCCAATAATTCAGCCCCAGCATTTT.

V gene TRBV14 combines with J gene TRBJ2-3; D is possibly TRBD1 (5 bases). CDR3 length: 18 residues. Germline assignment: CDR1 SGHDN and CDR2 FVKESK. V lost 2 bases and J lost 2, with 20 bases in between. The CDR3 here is CASSQYRNPLLHTDTQYF. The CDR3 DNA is TGTGCCAGCAGCCAATACAGGAACCCTCTCTTACACACAGATACGCAGTATTTT.

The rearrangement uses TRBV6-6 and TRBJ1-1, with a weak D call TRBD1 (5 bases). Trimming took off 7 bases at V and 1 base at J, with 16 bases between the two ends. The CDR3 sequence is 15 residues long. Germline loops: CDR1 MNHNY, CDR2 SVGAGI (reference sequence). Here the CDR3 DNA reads TGTGCCAGCATTGGGGTAGGACAAGGGAACACTGAAGCTTTCTTT. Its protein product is CASIGVGQGNTEAFF.

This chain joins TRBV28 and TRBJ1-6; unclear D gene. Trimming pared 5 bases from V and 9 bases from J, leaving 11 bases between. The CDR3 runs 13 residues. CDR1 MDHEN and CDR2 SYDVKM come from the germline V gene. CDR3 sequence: CASSHPSPSPLHF. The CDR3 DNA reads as TGTGCCAGCAGTCACCCCAGCCCTTCACCCCTCCACTTT.

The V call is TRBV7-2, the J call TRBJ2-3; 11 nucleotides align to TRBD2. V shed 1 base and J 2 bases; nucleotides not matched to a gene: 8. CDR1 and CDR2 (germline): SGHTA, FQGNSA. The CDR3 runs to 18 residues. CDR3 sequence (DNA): TGTGCCAGCAGCTTAGTAGGGCTAGCGGGGGGAGCCACAGATACGCAGTATTTT. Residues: CASSLVGLAGGATDTQYF.

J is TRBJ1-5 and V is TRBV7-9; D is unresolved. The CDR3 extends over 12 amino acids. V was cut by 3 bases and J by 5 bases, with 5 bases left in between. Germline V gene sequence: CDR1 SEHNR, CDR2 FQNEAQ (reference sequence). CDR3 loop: CASSFRDQPQHF. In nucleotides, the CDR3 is TGTGCCAGCAGCTTTCGTGATCAGCCCCAGCATTTT.

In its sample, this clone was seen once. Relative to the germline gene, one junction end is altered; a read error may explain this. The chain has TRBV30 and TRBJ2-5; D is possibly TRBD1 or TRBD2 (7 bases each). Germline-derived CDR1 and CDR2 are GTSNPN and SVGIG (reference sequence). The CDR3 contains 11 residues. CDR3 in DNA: TGTGCCGGGAGGGGGCGCGAGACCCAGTACTTC. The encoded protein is CAGRGRETQYF.